This T cell receptor (beta chain) was retrieved from a study of shared clonotypes between healthy human individuals. Study information: Three plates were used per donor for CD4 naive, three for CD4 memory, two for CD8 naive and one for CD8 memory.

The CDR3 spans 13 residues. The V gene's germline CDR1 is SGHRS and CDR2 YFSETQ. The junction had 3 bases not matched to a gene; V was cut back by 3 bases and J by 6 bases. The assay was immunoSEQ multiplex PCR, and TCRdb's table has in-frame clones only and misses some. The sample includes about 670,000 clones, approximately 79% seen only once; the top ten take approximately 1.8%. Sequencing was done on a sample of memory CD4+ T cells sorted from blood. Described subset: CD45RA-negative fraction. The chain carries TRBV5-1 and TRBJ2-1, with 7 bases identical to TRBD2. The sequence was obtained from a woman between 25 and 40 years old in good health. The CDR3 DNA reads TGCGCCAGCAGCTCGGGACTAACCAATGAGCAGTTCTTC. Translating it yields CASSSGLTNEQFF. The whole variable domain, remainder taken from reference TRBV5-1 and TRBJ2-1, is KAGVTQTPRYLIKTRGQQVTLSCSPISGHRSVSWYQQTPGQGLQFLFEYFSETQRNKGNFPGRFSGRQFSNSRSEMNVSTLELGDSALYLCASSSGLTNEQFFGPGTRLTVL.